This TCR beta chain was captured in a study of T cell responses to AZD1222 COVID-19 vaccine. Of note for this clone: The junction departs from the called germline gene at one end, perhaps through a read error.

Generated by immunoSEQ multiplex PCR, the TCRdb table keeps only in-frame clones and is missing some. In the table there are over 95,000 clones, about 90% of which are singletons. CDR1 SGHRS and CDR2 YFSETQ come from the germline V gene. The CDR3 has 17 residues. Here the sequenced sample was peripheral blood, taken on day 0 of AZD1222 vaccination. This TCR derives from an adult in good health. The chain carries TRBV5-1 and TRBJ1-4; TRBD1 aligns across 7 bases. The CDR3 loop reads CASRQGTGRTTNEKLFF. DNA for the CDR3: TGTGCCAGTCGACAGGGTACGGGGCGAACTACTAATGAAAAACTGTTTTTT.